The 13 T cell receptor beta chains below come from one sample, sequenced in a study of blood T cell repertoires in COVID-19 (dated by TCRdb to between 2020 and 2021). Library method: the immunoSEQ multiplex PCR assay. As stored in TCRdb, this immuneACCESS dataset retains in-frame rearrangements with V and J assigned. A fraction of the clones does not appear; measured against another copy, unresolved V genes explain less than half of the discrepancy, and the remainder lacks a known reason. The sample table shows 250,000 to 300,000 clones, and about 89% are seen once. Around 2.1% of the sample is taken by the ten largest. Sequencing was performed on peripheral blood. Every receptor here comes from a man aged 50-60 years with acute or convalescent COVID-19.

This sequence joins TRBV14 and TRBJ2-2; possibly TRBD1 for D (6 bases). With 8 bases removed from V and 7 bases from J, the gap between germline ends came to 14 bases. The CDR3 length is 13 residues. Germline lookup yields CDR1 SGHDN and CDR2 FVKESK. Written as DNA, the CDR3 is TGTGCCAGCGGACAGACGCTGCGCGGGGAGCTGTTTTTT. Protein sequence: CASGQTLRGELFF.

The V and J genes are TRBV5-4 and TRBJ1-2, with a tentative D call TRBD1 (5 bases). Germline CDR1 reads SGHNT; CDR2 reads YYREEE (reference sequence). V lost 0 bases and J lost 4, with 10 bases in between. The CDR3 loop spans 14 amino acids. The CDR3 protein is CASSLGNQGYGYTF. CDR3 coding DNA: TGTGCCAGCAGCTTGGGGAATCAGGGCTATGGCTACACCTTC.

This clone was seen a single time. The rearrangement links TRBV6-1 to TRBJ1-1; the D gene is possibly TRBD1 (5 bases). Between the trimmed V and J ends, which lost 3 bases and 7 bases, there was a span of 9 bases. The CDR3 totals 12 residues. Germline assignment: CDR1 MNHNS and CDR2 SASEGT. The CDR3 DNA is TGTGCCAGCAGTGACAGGGTAATTGAAGCTTTCTTT. This codes for CASSDRVIEAFF.

Only one count was recorded for this clone. The chain uses TRBV6-5 and TRBJ1-1; no firm D call. Germline V gene sequence: CDR1 MNHEY, CDR2 SVGAGI. The CDR3 contains 12 residues. Trimming removed 6 bases at V and 5 bases at J, with 10 bases between. The CDR3 protein is CASRGSVTEAFF. The CDR3 nucleotides are TGTGCCAGCAGGGGGAGTGTGACTGAAGCTTTCTTT.

The V gene is TRBV7-3, the J gene TRBJ2-3; TRBD2 is a possible D gene (6 bases). Trimming cost V 5 bases and J 6 bases, with 24 bases left between them. The CDR3 spans 17 residues. Germline lookup yields CDR1 SGHTA and CDR2 FQGTGA. In nucleotides, the CDR3 is TGTGCCAGCAGCCCACACCTATCGGCGGGGTCCTGGGATACGCAGTATTTT. This encodes CASSPHLSAGSWDTQYF.

This clone occurred once. V gene TRBV5-4 combines with J gene TRBJ1-4; D remains ambiguous. The CDR3 totals 15 residues. V dropped 0 bases and J dropped 6 bases, with 12 bases sitting between them. Germline V CDR1 and CDR2: SGHNT, YYREEE (reference sequence). The chain's CDR3 is CASSLVAAGHEKLFF. The CDR3 coding sequence is TGTGCCAGCAGCTTGGTGGCAGCGGGTCATGAAAAACTGTTTTTT. Drawing the rest from reference TRBV5-4 and TRBJ1-4, the complete variable domain is ETGVTQSPTHLIKTRGQQVTLRCSSQSGHNTVSWYQQALGQGPQFIFQYYREEENGRGNFPPRFSGLQFPNYSSELNVNALELDDSALYLCASSLVAAGHEKLFFGSGTQLSVL.

J is TRBJ2-1 and V is TRBV27; TRBD2 matches at 9 bases. With 7 bases clipped from V and 9 bases from J, the junction kept 16 bases outside the gene matches. The CDR3 has 16 amino acids. The germline V gene encodes CDR1 MNHEY and CDR2 SMNVEV (reference sequence). CDR3 loop: CASTAPGGRGGPEQFF. The CDR3 nucleotides read TGTGCCAGCACCGCCCCGGGTGGGCGGGGGGGCCCTGAGCAGTTCTTC.

The rearrangement joins TRBV2 to TRBJ1-4; D might be TRBD1 (5 bases). CDR1 is SNHLY, CDR2 FYNNEI, per germline. The V end lost 10 bases, the J end lost 2 bases, and 17 bases lay between the germline ends. The CDR3 sequence is 15 residues long. The CDR3 protein is CATQVGHETNEKLFF. CDR3 in DNA: TGTGCCACCCAAGTGGGGCACGAGACTAATGAAAAACTGTTTTTT.

The rearrangement links TRBV6-4 to TRBJ2-7, with 7 nucleotides matching TRBD2. The germline CDR1 and CDR2 sequences are MRHNA and SNTAGT. CDR3 length: 13 residues. The ends lost 11 bases at V and 2 bases at J; junction bases unmatched: 9. The CDR3 protein is CADPPGLTYEQYF. The CDR3 bases are TGTGCCGACCCTCCGGGACTAACCTACGAGCAGTACTTC.

This clone was observed a few times. The chain recombines TRBV7-3 with TRBJ1-2; D is unresolved. V dropped 1 base and J dropped 8 bases, with 17 bases sitting between them. Germline V gene lookup returns CDR1 SGHTA and CDR2 FQGTGA. The CDR3 consists of 15 residues. The CDR3 DNA follows: TGTGCCAGCAGCTTAAGTGGCCGGCAGGCGGGCGGCTACACCTTC. It translates to CASSLSGRQAGGYTF.

Only one count was recorded for this clone. The V gene is TRBV7-3, the J gene TRBJ2-1; weak D call: TRBD1 (6 bases). V was cut by 5 bases and J by 4 bases, with 15 bases left in between. This CDR3 is built from 15 residues. The V gene's germline CDR1 is SGHTA and CDR2 FQGTGA. The CDR3 protein is CASSEYYREYNEQFF. The DNA for the CDR3 is TGTGCCAGCAGCGAGTATTACAGGGAATACAATGAGCAGTTCTTC.

J is TRBJ1-1 and V is TRBV5-4; D remains ambiguous. The V gene lost 4 bases and the J gene lost 7 bases, with 14 bases spanning the gap. The CDR3 has 13 amino acids. Germline V gene data show CDR1 as SGHNT and CDR2 as YYREEE (reference sequence). CDR3 in amino acids: CASSRADSGEAFF. As DNA, the CDR3 is TGTGCCAGCAGCCGTGCGGATAGTGGTGAAGCTTTCTTT.

The chain employs TRBV25-1 and TRBJ2-5, with 8 bases matching TRBD1. V was pared by 6 bases and J by 4 bases, with 7 bases of the junction left unmatched. Germline loops: CDR1 MGHDK, CDR2 SYGVNS. The length of the CDR3 is 14 residues. CDR3: CASSETGAAETQYF. The CDR3 DNA follows: TGTGCCAGCAGCGAGACAGGGGCCGCAGAGACCCAGTACTTC.